Sequencing of this TCR beta chain was carried out in a study of cytomegalovirus exposure and HLA in healthy donors. Study summary: Within the Caucasian-associated ancestry cluster were around 81% of the approximately 400 genotyped donors. Study outcomes and limitations: Rarity characterized most TCR sequences, yet some public TCRs appeared in many donors.

In regard to this clone: What it binds is unknown.

The PCR used 60 Vbeta and 13 Jbeta primers. TCRdb keeps only in-frame clones here, not all; method: immunoSEQ multiplex PCR. This repertoire shows about 140,000 clones, over 70% found once; its top ten account for around 2%. The receptor's source is a woman aged 40 to 50 in good health and CMV-seronegative. The sample comprised PBMCs.

CDR3 bases: TGTGCCACCGGGGACAGATATTATCAGCCCCAGCATTTT. It translates to CATGDRYYQPQHF. The chain carries TRBV15 and TRBJ1-5; TRBD1 aligns across 7 bases. CDR1 LNHNV and CDR2 YYDKDF come from the germline V gene (reference sequence). V lost 8 bases and J lost 5; bases outside the gene matches: 6. This CDR3 is 13 amino acids long.